This TCR beta chain is drawn from a study of CD8 T cells in ankylosing spondylitis. Whole-study findings and limits: Researchers reportedly found disease-linked clones significantly enriched in matched ankylosing spondylitis synovial fluid. About 8 highly homologous variants made up a TCR beta motif, and this motif appeared characteristic of ankylosing spondylitis blood. Disease-linked clones were CD8+ and relatively rare in peripheral blood.

Quantitative barcoded 5'-RACE was used to prepare TCR beta libraries. TCRdb redid the calling of the 5' RACE reads with MiXCR, one entry per CDR3 protein. The sample lists 250,000 to 400,000 distinct CDR3 sequences; roughly 12% were seen once. Looked up from germline, CDR1 is MNHEY and CDR2 is SMNVEV (reference sequence). The CDR3 extends over 14 amino acids. About this clonotype: Its target is not known. The junction and the germline gene differ at one end; a read error may be behind it.

This sequence joins TRBV27 and TRBJ2-1; 7 bases agree with TRBD1. The source of this sequence is a female donor with ankylosing spondylitis or in good health (not recorded which). Material for sequencing was blood, either unsorted or a sorted T cell fraction (not recorded which). The CDR3 DNA is TGTACCAGCCACCAGGGGGTGATATACAATGAGCAGTTCTTC. Translation: CTSHQGVIYNEQFF.